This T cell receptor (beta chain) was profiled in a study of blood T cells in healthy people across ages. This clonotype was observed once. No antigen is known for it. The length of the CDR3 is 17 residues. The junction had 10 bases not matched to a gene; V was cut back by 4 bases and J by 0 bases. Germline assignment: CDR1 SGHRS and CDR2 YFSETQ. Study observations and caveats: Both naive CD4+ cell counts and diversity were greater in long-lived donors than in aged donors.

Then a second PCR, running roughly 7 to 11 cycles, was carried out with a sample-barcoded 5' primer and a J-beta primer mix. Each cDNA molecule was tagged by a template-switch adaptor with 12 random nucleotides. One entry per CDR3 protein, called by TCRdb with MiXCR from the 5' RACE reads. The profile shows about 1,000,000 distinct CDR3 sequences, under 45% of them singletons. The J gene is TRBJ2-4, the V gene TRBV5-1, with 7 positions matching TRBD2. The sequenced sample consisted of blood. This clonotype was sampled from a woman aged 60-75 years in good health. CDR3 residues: CASSPPGGNQAKNIQYF. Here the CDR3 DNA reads TGCGCCAGCAGCCCTCCCGGGGGGAATCAAGCCAAAAACATTCAGTACTTC.